This T cell receptor beta chain is drawn from a study of cytomegalovirus exposure and HLA in healthy donors. Comments on this clone: Its antigen is currently unknown.

The PCR employed 60 Vbeta primers together with 13 Jbeta primers. Per the authors' pipeline: Roughly 11 million shared chains were among approximately 87 million unique TCR beta chains counted in a later analysis. Repertoires were generated with immunoSEQ multiplex PCR, while TCRdb's copy carries only in-frame clones and drops some. V, J and clone size derive from that table, while D and trimming were established from the DNA sequence. The sample carries fewer than 200,000 clones, approximately 86% recorded once. CDR3 length: 13 residues. Germline V gene data show CDR1 as SGHRS and CDR2 as YFSETQ. The V end lost 0 bases, the J end lost 6 bases, and 9 bases lay between the germline ends. Findings and caveats of the study: Some V segments, TRBV6-2 and TRBV6-3 among them, were indistinguishable and were therefore excluded. Through in vitro validation, three CMV-associated chains were shown to be specific for CMV antigens.

This clonotype was obtained from a male donor in good health and CMV-seronegative. This chain uses TRBV5-1 with TRBJ1-2; a possible D gene is TRBD1 (5 bases). Sequencing was done on a sample of PBMCs. As DNA, the CDR3 is TGCGCCAGCAGCTTGGGGGGGGACGATGGCTACACCTTC. Protein: CASSLGGDDGYTF.